This T cell receptor (beta chain) emerged from a study of blood T cell repertoires in COVID-19. In the study overall: COVID-19 samples collected from the United States, Italy and Spain covered acute and convalescent phases. PBMCs, B-cell-depleted T cells, or T cells provided the cDNA or gDNA that made up the material.

Germline V gene lookup returns CDR1 MRHNA and CDR2 SNTAGT. With V trimmed by 7 bases and J by 2 bases, 3 bases remained unmatched. The CDR3 covers 14 residues. Allocation to cohorts depended on clinical history reported by the participants. Original data processing: How many nucleated cells were present was estimated from reference gene primer amplification. Libraries were prepared by immunoSEQ multiplex PCR; TCRdb keeps only in-frame clonotypes and omits some of them. The DNA gave D and trimming, while V, J and clone size come from that table. The sample holds about 400,000 clones, over 75% seen once. This clone was seen a handful of times.

J is TRBJ2-3 and V is TRBV6-4; 10 bases line up with TRBD2. This sequence was found in a woman between 35 and 50 years old with acute COVID-19. The sequenced material came from PBMCs or T cells enriched from blood (not recorded which). The CDR3 region is CASKAGGDTDTQYF. The CDR3 DNA follows: TGTGCCAGCAAAGCGGGGGGGGACACAGATACGCAGTATTTT.